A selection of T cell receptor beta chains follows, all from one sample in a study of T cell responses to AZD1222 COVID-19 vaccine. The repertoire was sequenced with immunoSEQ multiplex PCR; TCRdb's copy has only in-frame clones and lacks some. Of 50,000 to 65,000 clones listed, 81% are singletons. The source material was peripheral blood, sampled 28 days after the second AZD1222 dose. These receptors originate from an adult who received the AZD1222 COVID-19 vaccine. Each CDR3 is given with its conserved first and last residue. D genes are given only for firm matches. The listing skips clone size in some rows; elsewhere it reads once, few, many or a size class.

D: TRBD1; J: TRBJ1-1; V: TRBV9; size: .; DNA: TGTGCCAGCAGCGTAGGGACAGGGCTCATGAACACTGAAGCTTTCTTT; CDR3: CASSVGTGLMNTEAFF
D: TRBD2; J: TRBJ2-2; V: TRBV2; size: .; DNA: TGTGCCAGCAGTGATACGGGAGGGAGGACCGGGGAGCTGTTTTTT; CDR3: CASSDTGGRTGELFF
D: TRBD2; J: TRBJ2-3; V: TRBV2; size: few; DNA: TGTGCCAGCAGTAGACTAGCGGGAGCAGATACGCAGTATTTT; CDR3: CASSRLAGADTQYF
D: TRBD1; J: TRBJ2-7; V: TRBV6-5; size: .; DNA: TGTGCCAGCAGTCCGAGGACAGGATACGAGCAGTACTTC; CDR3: CASSPRTGYEQYF
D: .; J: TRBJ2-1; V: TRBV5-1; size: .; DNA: TGCGCCAGCAGCTTGGGGGCAGGGGCCTACAATGAGCAGTTCTTC; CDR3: CASSLGAGAYNEQFF
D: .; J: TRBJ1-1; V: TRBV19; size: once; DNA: TGTGCCAGTATAGGACAGCAGCTGAACACTGAAGCTTTCTTT; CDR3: CASIGQQLNTEAFF
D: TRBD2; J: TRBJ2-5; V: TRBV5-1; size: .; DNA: TGCGCCAGCAGCTATGGACTAGCGGGCTTAGAGACCCAGTACTTC; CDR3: CASSYGLAGLETQYF
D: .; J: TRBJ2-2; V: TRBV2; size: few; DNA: TGTGCCAGCAGTCCCCAGAACACCGGGGAGCTGTTTTTT; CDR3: CASSPQNTGELFF
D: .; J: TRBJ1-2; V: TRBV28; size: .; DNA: TGTGCCAGCAGTGGACAGATCTATGGCTACACCTTC; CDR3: CASSGQIYGYTF
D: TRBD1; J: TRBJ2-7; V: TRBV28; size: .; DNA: TGTGCCAGCAGGTCCAAGACAGGGAGAGTTTCCTACGAGCAGTACTTC; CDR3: CASRSKTGRVSYEQYF
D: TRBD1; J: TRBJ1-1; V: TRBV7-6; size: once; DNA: TGTGCCAGCAGCCCCCGGACAGGGGGCCTGAACACTGAAGCTTTCTTT; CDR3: CASSPRTGGLNTEAFF
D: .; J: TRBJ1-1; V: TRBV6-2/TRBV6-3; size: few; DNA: TGTGCCAGCAGCCCAACCGGGAACACTGAAGCTTTCTTT; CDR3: CASSPTGNTEAFF
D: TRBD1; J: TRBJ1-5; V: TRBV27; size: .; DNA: TGTGCCAGCAGCCCCCGACAGGGGGCGAAGGCTTTTCAGCCCCAGCATTTT; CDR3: CASSPRQGAKAFQPQHF
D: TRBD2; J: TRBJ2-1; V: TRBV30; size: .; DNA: TGTGCCTGGAGTAACCCGGGACTAGCGGAGAACGTGGATGAGCAGTTCTTC; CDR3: CAWSNPGLAENVDEQFF
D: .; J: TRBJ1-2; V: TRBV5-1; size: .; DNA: TGCGCCAGCAGCGTTGGCGGGGCAGGGCGGTCGAATGGCTACACCTTC; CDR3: CASSVGGAGRSNGYTF
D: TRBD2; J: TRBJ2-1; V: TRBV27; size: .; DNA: TGTGCCAGCAGTTTATCGGGCGTCTTTAGCGGGAGGGCCTATGAGCAGTTCTTC; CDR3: CASSLSGVFSGRAYEQFF
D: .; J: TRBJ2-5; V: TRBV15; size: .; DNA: TGTGCCACTAGTAGGTTTGGGGGGGAGACCCAGTACTTC; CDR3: CATSRFGGETQYF
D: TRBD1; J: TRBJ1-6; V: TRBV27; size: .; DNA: TGTGCCAGCAGGGGGACAGCTCATAATTCACCCCTCCACTTT; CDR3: CASRGTAHNSPLHF
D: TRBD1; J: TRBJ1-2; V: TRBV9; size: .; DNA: TGTGCCAGCAGCGCGCAGACAGGGCTTAACTATGGCTACACCTTC; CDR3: CASSAQTGLNYGYTF
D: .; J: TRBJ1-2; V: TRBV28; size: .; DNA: TGTGCCACCGCCTCAGTGGGGCGGTATGGCTACACCTTC; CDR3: CATASVGRYGYTF
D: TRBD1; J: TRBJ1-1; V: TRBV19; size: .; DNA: TGTGCCAGTAGTACCCTAGGACAGGGTGTGAACACTGAAGCTTTCTTT; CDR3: CASSTLGQGVNTEAFF
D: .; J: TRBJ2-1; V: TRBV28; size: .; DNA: TGTGCCAGCAGTTTCGGCGCCCCTCAGGAGCAGTTCTTC; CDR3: CASSFGAPQEQFF
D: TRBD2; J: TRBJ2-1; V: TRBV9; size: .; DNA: TGTGCCAGCAGCGTAGATCCGGGAGGGTGGGATGAGCAGTTCTTC; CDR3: CASSVDPGGWDEQFF
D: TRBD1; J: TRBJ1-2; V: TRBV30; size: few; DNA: TGTGCCTGGAGTGAACCGGGACAGGGCCTTTTCTATGGCTACACCTTC; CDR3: CAWSEPGQGLFYGYTF
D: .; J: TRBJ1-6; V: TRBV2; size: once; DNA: TGTGCCAGCAGTTTCGGGACCCCGGGATCACCCCTCCACTTT; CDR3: CASSFGTPGSPLHF
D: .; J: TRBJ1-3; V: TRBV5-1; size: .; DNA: TGCGCCAGCAGCATAAATACAGGGAGCTCTGGAAACACCATATATTTT; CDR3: CASSINTGSSGNTIYF
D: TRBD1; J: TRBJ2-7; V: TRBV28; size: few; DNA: TGTGCCAGCAGTTCCACCGGGACAGGAGGGGTCGAGCAGTACTTC; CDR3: CASSSTGTGGVEQYF
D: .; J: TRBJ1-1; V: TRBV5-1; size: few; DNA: TGCGCCAGCAGCTTACAGGGCTTGAGGAACACTGAAGCTTTCTTT; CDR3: CASSLQGLRNTEAFF